The 13 T cell receptor beta chains below come from one sample, sequenced in a study of cytomegalovirus exposure and HLA in healthy donors. This PCR relied on a set of 60 Vbeta primers and 13 Jbeta primers. Produced via immunoSEQ multiplex PCR; TCRdb's table is partial and in-frame only. Altogether over 100,000 clones are present, about four fifths being singletons, with the ten largest covering less than 1.1%. Sequencing was carried out using PBMCs. Receptors originate from a male donor in good health and CMV-seronegative.

The chain combines TRBV6-4 with TRBJ2-1; TRBD2 aligns across 12 bases. J lost 6 bases, V lost 1 base, and 4 bases had no gene match. The CDR3 has 16 amino acids. From germline, CDR1 is MRHNA and CDR2 SNTAGT. The CDR3 spells CASSDLPSGGGNEQFF. The CDR3 DNA follows: TGTGCCAGCAGTGACTTGCCTAGCGGGGGGGGCAATGAGCAGTTCTTC.

This clone was seen just once. The V and J genes are TRBV30 and TRBJ2-2, with a possible D match to TRBD1 (6 bases). Trimming took 4 bases from V and 0 from J, leaving 9 bases between them. Germline values: CDR1 GTSNPN, CDR2 SVGIG (reference sequence). There are 14 residues in the CDR3. In nucleotides, the CDR3 is TGTGCCTGGATCAGGGGTACGAACACCGGGGAGCTGTTTTTT. Amino acid sequence: CAWIRGTNTGELFF.

V gene TRBV19 combines with J gene TRBJ2-7; 7 bases map to TRBD1. The germline gives CDR1 LNHDA, CDR2 SQIVND (reference sequence). This CDR3 has 15 residues. V was clipped by 5 bases and J by 0 bases; unmatched bases: 7. In DNA, the CDR3 is TGTGCCAGTAGTGCAGCCGGGACAGCCTCCTACGAGCAGTACTTC. Its translation is CASSAAGTASYEQYF.

This clone was counted a few times. The chain joins TRBV10-2 to TRBJ1-5; 7 nucleotides align to TRBD1. The V gene end was trimmed by 3 bases and the J gene end by 9 bases; junction bases not matched to a gene: 5. This CDR3 is built from 13 residues. The germline V gene has CDR1 WSHSY and CDR2 SAAADI. CDR3 in DNA: TGCGCCAGCAGTGAAGGGGGCTCCGCGCCCCAGCATTTT. Amino acid sequence: CASSEGGSAPQHF.

The chain has TRBV4-1 and TRBJ1-3; no clear D gene. Trimming took off 1 base at V and 0 bases at J, with 10 bases between the two ends. The CDR3 is 16 amino acids. The germline gives CDR1 MGHRA, CDR2 YSYEKL. The CDR3 region is CASSQAWRVSGNTIYF. As DNA, the CDR3 is TGCGCCAGCAGCCAAGCGTGGCGGGTCTCTGGAAACACCATATATTTT.

The chain carries TRBV10-3 and TRBJ2-1; 9 positions match TRBD2. Trimming at V came to 0 bases and at J to 2 bases, leaving 5 bases not matched to a gene. Germline CDR1 ENHRY, CDR2 SYGVKD. There are 17 residues in the CDR3. CDR3 sequence (DNA): TGTGCCATCAGTGAGTCGAAGGCGGGGGGGCCCTACAATGAGCAGTTCTTC. Protein product: CAISESKAGGPYNEQFF.

The rearrangement uses TRBV11-3 and TRBJ2-1; a possible D gene is TRBD1 (6 bases). The CDR3 is 15 residues long. Germline-derived CDR1 and CDR2 are SGHNT and YENEEA. Trimming stripped 5 bases from V and 6 bases from J, with 17 bases between. The CDR3 spells CASSPRLKGVNEQFF. In nucleotides, the CDR3 is TGTGCCAGCAGCCCCCGGTTGAAGGGGGTCAATGAGCAGTTCTTC.

This clone occurred a few times. The chain uses TRBV7-9 and TRBJ2-1; 9 bases fit TRBD2. V lost 1 base to trimming and J lost 7 bases; unmatched junction nucleotides: 8. Looked up from germline, CDR1 is SEHNR and CDR2 is FQNEAQ (reference sequence). The CDR3 extends over 16 amino acids. Written as DNA, the CDR3 is TGTGCCAGCAGCTTAGTGCCCAGCGGGGGGCCAAATGAGCAGTTCTTC. Its translation is CASSLVPSGGPNEQFF. Supplemented by reference TRBV7-9 and TRBJ2-1, the full variable domain reads DTGVSQNPRHKITKRGQNVTFRCDPISEHNRLYWYRQTLGQGPEFLTYFQNEAQLEKSRLLSDRFSAERPKGSFSTLEIQRTEQGDSAMYLCASSLVPSGGPNEQFFGPGTRLTVL.

This clone was observed a few times. The chain links TRBV6-5 to TRBJ1-1, with TRBD1 matching 9 bases. V lost 2 bases to trimming and J lost 2 bases; unmatched junction nucleotides: 3. Germline CDR1 MNHEY, CDR2 SVGAGI. The length of the CDR3 is 15 residues. The CDR3 spells CASSYGTGINTEAFF. In DNA, the CDR3 is TGTGCCAGCAGTTACGGGACAGGGATTAACACTGAAGCTTTCTTT.

The CDR3 loop reads CASSSFQNEQYF. The CDR3 region has the DNA TGTGCCAGCAGTTCCTTTCAGAACGAGCAGTACTTC. The chain combines TRBV6-5 with TRBJ2-7; unclear D gene. CDR3 length equals 12 residues. CDR1 and CDR2 from the germline V gene are MNHEY and SVGAGI. V lost 4 bases and J 5 bases, leaving 9 bases between the germline ends.

The chain carries TRBV21-1 and TRBJ2-7; the table's D gene call, TRBD1, was not cross checked with the DNA. TRBV21-1 is assigned pseudogene status. This CDR3 spans 17 amino acids. CDR3 in amino acids: CASSKVRTVPYSYEQYF. In nucleotides, the CDR3 is TGTGCCAGCAGCAAAGTTCGGACAGTCCCGTACTCCTACGAGCAGTACTTC.

Remarks on this clone: Germline and junction disagree at one end, which may indicate a read error. The chain couples TRBV7-7 to TRBJ2-7; 13 positions agree with TRBD2. The CDR3 sequence is 15 residues long. CDR1 is SSHAT and CDR2 is FNYEAQ in the germline V gene (reference sequence). The CDR3 DNA is TGTGCTAGCAGCTTAACTAGCGGGGGGGTTGACGAGCAGTACTTC. This gives the protein CASSLTSGGVDEQYF.

The chain combines TRBV10-1 with TRBJ2-1, with 11 bases lining up with TRBD2. This CDR3 spans 13 amino acids. The germline CDR1 and CDR2 sequences are WNHNN and SYGVQD (reference sequence). The junction had 7 bases not matched to a gene; V was cut back by 10 bases and J by 8 bases. The chain's CDR3 is CATTTSGEHEQFF. DNA for the CDR3: TGCGCCACCACGACTAGCGGGGAGCATGAGCAGTTCTTC.